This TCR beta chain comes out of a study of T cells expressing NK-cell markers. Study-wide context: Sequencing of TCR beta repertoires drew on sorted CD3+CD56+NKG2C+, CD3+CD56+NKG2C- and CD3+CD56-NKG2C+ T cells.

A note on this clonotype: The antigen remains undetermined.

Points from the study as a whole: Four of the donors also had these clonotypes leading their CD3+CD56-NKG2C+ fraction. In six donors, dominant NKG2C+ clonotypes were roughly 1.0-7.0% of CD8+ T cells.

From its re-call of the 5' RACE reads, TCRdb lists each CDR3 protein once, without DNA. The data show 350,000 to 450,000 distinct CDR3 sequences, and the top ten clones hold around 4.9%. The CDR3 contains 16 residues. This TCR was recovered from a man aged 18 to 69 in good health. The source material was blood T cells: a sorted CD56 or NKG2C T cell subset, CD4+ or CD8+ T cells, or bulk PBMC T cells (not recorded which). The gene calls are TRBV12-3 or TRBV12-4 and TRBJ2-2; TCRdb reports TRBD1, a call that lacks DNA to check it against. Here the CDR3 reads CASSLAPSGYTGELFF.